The 2 T cell receptor beta chains below all came from one sample that was sequenced in a study of blood T cells in healthy people across ages. A sample-barcoded 5' primer and a J-beta primer mix were used in a second PCR of about 6 to 11 cycles. Each CDR3 protein is one row after TCRdb ran MiXCR on the 5' RACE reads. Among about 2 million distinct CDR3 sequences, about 50% were seen once, and the ten largest hold 2% to 2.5%. Sequencing was done on a sample of blood. The receptors come from a woman in her thirties or forties in good health.

This clonotype was found a few times. This chain joins TRBV5-5 and TRBJ2-3; D is possibly TRBD2 (6 bases). The ends were cut back, 4 bases at V and 1 base at J, with 16 bases in the middle. CDR3 length: 16 amino acids. Germline V gene data show CDR1 as SGHKS and CDR2 as YYEKEE (reference sequence). Here the CDR3 reads CASSTSGLRGTDTQYF. The CDR3 DNA reads TGTGCCAGCAGCACCTCGGGACTCCGAGGCACAGATACGCAGTATTTT. Full variable domain (missing parts from reference TRBV5-5 and TRBJ2-3): DAGVTQSPTHLIKTRGQQVTLRCSPISGHKSVSWYQQVLGQGPQFIFQYYEKEERGRGNFPDRFSARQFPNYSSELNVNALLLGDSALYLCASSTSGLRGTDTQYFGPGTRLTVL.

This chain connects TRBV2 to TRBJ2-1; 8 positions match TRBD1. Trimming removed 8 bases from V and 5 bases from J; junction bases left unmatched: 11. The germline gives CDR1 SNHLY, CDR2 FYNNEI. This CDR3 contains 15 residues. The CDR3 nucleotides read TGTGCCAGCGGCCTCGACGGGACAGGACACAATGAGCAGTTCTTC. Its protein is CASGLDGTGHNEQFF.